This T cell receptor beta chain was identified in a study of shared clonotypes between healthy human individuals. Broader study findings: Sampling used blood alone; tissue repertoires probably differ.

With 0 bases clipped from V and 4 bases from J, the junction kept 8 bases outside the gene matches. From germline, CDR1 is SGHNT and CDR2 YYREEE (reference sequence). The CDR3 has 16 amino acids. Points on this clone: Its antigen is not identified.

Sequencing used immunoSEQ multiplex PCR; TCRdb keeps in-frame clones, though not all of them. The sample holds fewer than 1.8 million clones, 98% to 99% seen once. V usage is TRBV5-4 and J usage is TRBJ2-5; 8 nucleotides align to TRBD2. Sequenced material: naive CD4+ T cells sorted from blood. Subset given: CD45RA+ positively selected. The clonotype comes from a man aged 25-45 years in good health. The CDR3, as DNA: TGTGCCAGCAGCTTGGCGGGACTAGAATATGGAGAGACCCAGTACTTC. Its protein is CASSLAGLEYGETQYF.